The rows below give T cell receptor beta chains drawn from one sample of a study of PD-1 blockade in classical Hodgkin lymphoma. Only in-frame clones appear in the TCRdb table, and some are missing; sequencing was by immunoSEQ multiplex PCR. The profile covers approximately 80,000 clones, with 89% appearing a single time and 22% taken by the ten largest. Sequences were derived from peripheral blood mononuclear cells (PBMCs), sampled at baseline. The receptors were sampled from a human donor with classical Hodgkin lymphoma. Each CDR3 is given with its conserved first and last residue. A D gene is named only where the DNA matches it firmly. The size field is filled for only some rows; it gives once, few, many or a size class.

>TRBV5-6|.|TRBJ1-2|.
CASSLVGRAGDGYTF
TGTGCCAGCAGCTTGGTGGGCAGGGCGGGGGATGGCTACACCTTC
>TRBV7-2|.|TRBJ1-2|.
CASGSPPPNYGYTF
TGTGCCAGCGGCTCGCCCCCTCCCAACTATGGCTACACCTTC
>TRBV6-5|TRBD1|TRBJ2-7|.
CASRGWAGGAGEQYF
TGTGCCAGCAGAGGGTGGGCAGGGGGCGCCGGGGAGCAGTACTTC
>TRBV5-1|.|TRBJ2-5|.
CASRQQETQYF
TGCGCCAGCAGACAACAAGAGACCCAGTACTTC
>TRBV9|TRBD1|TRBJ2-1|.
CASSATGGTGWNEQFF
TGTGCCAGCAGCGCCACCGGGGGGACAGGGTGGAATGAGCAGTTCTTC
>TRBV4-3|.|TRBJ1-2|.
CASSQEADGIYGYTF
TGCGCCAGCAGCCAAGAGGCGGACGGCATCTATGGCTACACCTTC
>TRBV4-1|.|TRBJ2-7|.
CASSQESEAGQTYEQYF
TGCGCCAGCAGCCAAGAGTCAGAAGCGGGACAAACCTACGAGCAGTACTTC
>TRBV6-1|TRBD2|TRBJ2-7|.
CASSAPSGSAYEQYF
TGTGCCAGCAGTGCCCCTAGCGGGAGTGCCTACGAGCAGTACTTC
>TRBV7-2|.|TRBJ2-7|.
CASSLSAYEQYF
TGTGCCAGCAGCTTATCTGCATACGAGCAGTACTTC
>TRBV19|TRBD2|TRBJ2-1|.
CASSHRGASGRNEQFF
TGTGCCAGTAGTCACCGGGGGGCTAGCGGGAGGAATGAGCAGTTCTTC
>TRBV5-1|TRBD2|TRBJ2-1|once
CASSLSAGDNEQFF
TGCGCCAGCAGCTTGTCGGCGGGAGACAATGAGCAGTTCTTC
>TRBV19|.|TRBJ1-1|.
CASSIGTEAGEAFF
TGTGCCAGTAGTATAGGGACAGAGGCGGGTGAAGCTTTCTTT
>TRBV2|.|TRBJ2-3|.
CASSVVLSTDTQYF
TGTGCCAGCAGTGTTGTCTTAAGCACAGATACGCAGTATTTT
>TRBV4-1|.|TRBJ1-2|.
CASSQERGSLYGYTF
TGCGCCAGCAGCCAAGAAAGGGGGTCCCTCTATGGCTACACCTTC
>TRBV7-6|TRBD2|TRBJ2-1|once
CASSLVLAGGDEQFF
TGTGCCAGCAGCTTAGTTCTAGCGGGGGGGGATGAGCAGTTCTTC
>TRBV19|.|TRBJ2-2|.
CASSMWDPITGELFF
TGTGCCAGTAGTATGTGGGACCCAATCACCGGGGAGCTGTTTTTT
>TRBV4-1|TRBD2|TRBJ2-1|.
CASSGSGRGVDEQFF
TGCGCCAGCAGCGGTAGCGGGAGGGGGGTAGATGAGCAGTTCTTC
>TRBV28|TRBD1|TRBJ2-7|.
CASSSAGTGVIDEQYF
TGTGCCAGCAGTTCCGCCGGGACAGGGGTTATCGACGAGCAGTACTTC
>TRBV6-1|.|TRBJ1-2|once
CASTQRGDGYTF
TGTGCCAGCACCCAGAGGGGGGATGGCTACACCTTC
>TRBV5-4|.|TRBJ1-2|.
CASSHDHNYGYTF
TGTGCCAGCAGCCACGATCACAACTATGGCTACACCTTC
>TRBV5-4|TRBD1|TRBJ1-2|.
CASSSDRKDGYTF
TGTGCCAGCAGCTCGGACAGGAAGGACGGCTACACCTTC